One sample yielded the 28 T cell receptor beta chains listed below, sequenced in a study of T-cell memory formation after mild COVID-19. TCRdb processed the 5' RACE reads anew with MiXCR; each CDR3 protein has one entry. This table has approximately 340,000 distinct CDR3 sequences, 15% to 20% appearing once. What was sequenced was PBMCs or a T cell subset sorted from them (not recorded which). Source of these receptors: a man aged 18 to 29 who had mild COVID-19 (a few samples of this study predate the infection). Cell type and time point are not known.

This clonotype was recorded at least ten times. This sequence joins TRBV7-3 and TRBJ2-3; tentative D call: TRBD2 (6 bases). The CDR3 sequence is 14 residues long. Germline values: CDR1 SGHTA, CDR2 FQGTGA. V dropped 5 bases and J dropped 0 bases, with 9 bases sitting between them. The CDR3: CASSPGGSTDTQYF. The DNA of the CDR3 is TGTGCCAGCAGCCCCGGGGGAAGCACAGATACGCAGTATTTT.

This clonotype was picked up a small number of times. The chain links TRBV6-2 or TRBV6-3 to TRBJ2-3; 9 positions match TRBD2. The CDR3 extends over 13 amino acids. Per germline, CDR1 MNHEY and CDR2 SVGEGT. Unmatched junction bases numbered 4, after V lost 7 bases and J lost 5 bases. CDR3: CASTERGVDTQYF. The DNA for the CDR3 is TGTGCCAGCACCGAGCGGGGGGTAGATACGCAGTATTTT.

This clonotype has just a few counts. The chain employs TRBV7-8 and TRBJ1-2, with 7 nucleotides matching TRBD1. The CDR3 consists of 15 residues. Germline-derived CDR1 and CDR2 are SGHVS and FQNEAQ. V shed 2 bases, J shed 4 bases, and the junction held 7 bases outside the gene matches. The CDR3 sequence is CASSLTRGRSYGYTF. CDR3 nucleotides: TGTGCCAGCAGCTTAACGAGGGGGCGAAGCTATGGCTACACCTTC.

The chain is built from TRBV9 and TRBJ1-1, with 8 bases fitting TRBD1. The CDR3 sequence is 15 residues long. CDR1 and CDR2 (germline): SGDLS, YYNGEE. Trimming cost V 3 bases and J 5 bases; bases outside gene matches: 9. Here the CDR3 reads CASSAVDRGWTEAFF. DNA of the CDR3: TGTGCCAGCAGCGCCGTCGACAGGGGTTGGACTGAAGCTTTCTTT.

The CDR3 DNA is TGCGCCAGCAGCCAACAGGGTATCGGGGAGCTGTTTTTT. Encoded protein: CASSQQGIGELFF. The genes are TRBV4-1 and TRBJ2-2; possibly TRBD1 for D (5 bases). Trimming shortened V by 2 bases and J by 7 bases, and 8 bases separated the two germline ends. In germline, CDR1 is MGHRA, CDR2 YSYEKL. The length of the CDR3 is 13 residues.

A few counts support this clonotype. The genes are TRBV19 and TRBJ2-1; 9 nucleotides agree with TRBD2. Germline V lookup: CDR1 LNHDA, CDR2 SQIVND (reference sequence). The junction had 13 bases not matched to a gene; V was cut back by 7 bases and J by 9 bases. The CDR3 extends over 15 amino acids. CDR3 nucleotide sequence: TGTGCCAGTACCATTATAGCGGGGGCCTCAGGTGAGCAGTTCTTC. It specifies CASTIIAGASGEQFF. The whole variable domain, remainder taken from reference TRBV19 and TRBJ2-1, is DGGITQSPKYLFRKEGQNVTLSCEQNLNHDAMYWYRQDPGQGLRLIYYSQIVNDFQKGDIAEGYSVSREKKESFPLTVTSAQKNPTAFYLCASTIIAGASGEQFFGPGTRLTVL.

This clonotype was seen repeatedly, ten times or more. The V call is TRBV5-1, the J call TRBJ1-1; D may be TRBD1 (5 bases). CDR1 and CDR2 (germline): SGHRS, YFSETQ. The CDR3 runs to 13 residues. Trimming removed 2 bases at V and 2 bases at J, with 7 bases between. In DNA form, the CDR3 reads TGCGCCAGCAGCTTCGACAGTAACACTGAAGCTTTCTTT. Translating it yields CASSFDSNTEAFF.

This chain connects TRBV20-1 to TRBJ2-5, with 10 nucleotides matching TRBD2. Germline-derived CDR1 and CDR2 are DFQATT and SNEGSKA (reference sequence). The junction had 5 bases not matched to a gene; V was cut back by 2 bases and J by 5 bases. The CDR3 is 14 residues long. CDR3: CSARSSGGLETQYF. CDR3 coding DNA: TGCAGTGCTAGAAGTAGCGGGGGGCTGGAGACCCAGTACTTC.

This rearrangement joins TRBV7-2 to TRBJ2-5; the match to TRBD1 covers 9 bases. Germline lookup yields CDR1 SGHTA and CDR2 FQGNSA. The CDR3 loop spans 16 amino acids. Losses at the gene ends were 5 bases for V and 1 base for J; bases not matched to a gene: 8. The CDR3 region is CASSPMGQGSQETQYF. CDR3 coding DNA: TGTGCCAGCAGCCCCATGGGACAGGGCTCCCAAGAGACCCAGTACTTC.

This clonotype was picked up a small number of times. CDR3 residues: CSVERDTSNYGYTF. CDR3 nucleotide sequence: TGCAGCGTTGAAAGGGACACATCTAACTATGGCTACACCTTC. This chain links TRBV29-1 with TRBJ1-2; possibly TRBD1 for D (6 bases). Trimming cost V 2 bases and J 0 bases, with 10 bases left between them. The CDR3 covers 14 residues. Germline lookup yields CDR1 SQVTM and CDR2 ANQGSEA.

This clonotype was counted between two and nine times. The chain has TRBV7-9 and TRBJ1-2; 9 bases map to TRBD1. The CDR3 totals 19 residues. Trimming at V came to 5 bases and at J to 0 bases, leaving 16 bases not matched to a gene. Per the germline V gene, CDR1 is SEHNR and CDR2 is FQNEAQ (reference sequence). The CDR3 is CASSTPGQGKVPPNYGYTF. The CDR3 DNA is TGTGCCAGCAGCACACCGGGACAGGGAAAGGTTCCCCCTAACTATGGCTACACCTTC. The full variable domain, its missing parts supplied by reference TRBV7-9 and TRBJ1-2, is DTGVSQNPRHKITKRGQNVTFRCDPISEHNRLYWYRQTLGQGPEFLTYFQNEAQLEKSRLLSDRFSAERPKGSFSTLEIQRTEQGDSAMYLCASSTPGQGKVPPNYGYTFGSGTRLTVV.

This clonotype turned up a few times. The chain has TRBV7-9 and TRBJ2-7, with 8 nucleotides matching TRBD2. CDR3 size: 16 residues. The ends lost 5 bases at V and 3 bases at J; junction bases unmatched: 12. Germline V lookup: CDR1 SEHNR, CDR2 FQNEAQ (reference sequence). This CDR3 is CASSPHRTSLIYEQYF. As DNA, the CDR3 is TGTGCCAGCAGCCCTCACCGGACTAGCTTGATCTACGAGCAGTACTTC.

This clonotype was picked up a small number of times. The gene calls are TRBV12-3 or TRBV12-4 and TRBJ2-1; D possibly uses TRBD1 or TRBD2 (5 bases each). V gave up 5 bases and J gave up 3 bases, with 11 bases separating them. This CDR3 is built from 14 residues. The CDR3 DNA reads TGTGCCAGCAGTACGGGGACGGACTACAATGAGCAGTTCTTC. Residues: CASSTGTDYNEQFF.

This clonotype was seen ten or more times. The rearrangement uses TRBV28 and TRBJ2-5; no firm D call. The germline V gene has CDR1 MDHEN and CDR2 SYDVKM. The V and J ends lost 5 bases and 5 bases respectively, with 15 bases between them. This CDR3 has 14 amino acids. CDR3 loop: CASSTTGGAETQYF. The CDR3 region has the DNA TGTGCCAGCAGTACCACCGGCGGCGCGGAGACCCAGTACTTC.

This sequence joins TRBV20-1 and TRBJ2-2; 10 nucleotides line up with TRBD1. The germline V gene encodes CDR1 DFQATT and CDR2 SNEGSKA (reference sequence). After removal of 1 base from V and 6 bases from J, the junction contained 8 bases not matched to a gene. The CDR3 runs to 16 residues. CDR3 protein: CSARGRQGANAGELFF. The CDR3 DNA is TGCAGTGCTAGAGGTCGACAGGGGGCGAATGCCGGGGAGCTGTTTTTT.

This clonotype appeared many times. This sequence joins TRBV7-2 and TRBJ2-1, with D perhaps matching TRBD2 (7 bases). The CDR3 is 14 amino acids. The germline gives CDR1 SGHTA, CDR2 FQGNSA. Trimming took off 1 base at V and 8 bases at J, with 12 bases between the two ends. CDR3 sequence (DNA): TGTGCCAGCAGCTTAGGTCGGGGGGCGCATGAGCAGTTCTTC. This codes for CASSLGRGAHEQFF.

This clonotype was seen a few times. V is TRBV11-3 and J is TRBJ2-1, with a possible D match to TRBD1 (6 bases). Trimming stripped 5 bases from V and 13 bases from J, with 18 bases between. The CDR3 runs 13 residues. CDR1 and CDR2 from the germline V gene are SGHNT and YENEEA. The CDR3 bases are TGTGCCAGCAGCCCTACAGACAGGACTCCCCAGTTCTTC. This gives the protein CASSPTDRTPQFF.

This chain joins TRBV19 and TRBJ2-3; 7 bases are a match to TRBD1. CDR3 length: 13 amino acids. Trimming took 3 bases from V and 14 from J; bases not matched to a gene: 11. Germline loops: CDR1 LNHDA, CDR2 SQIVND (reference sequence). DNA for the CDR3: TGTGCCAGTAGTATGGGGACCGGGACAGAGTCGTATTTT. Amino acids: CASSMGTGTESYF.

CDR3 DNA sequence: TGTGCCAGCAGTTACTCAAGGACTAGCGGGAAGACCGGGGAGCTGTTTTTT. Protein product: CASSYSRTSGKTGELFF. This chain links TRBV6-2 or TRBV6-3 with TRBJ2-2; TRBD2 agrees at 12 bases. J lost 5 bases, V lost 0 bases, and 4 bases had no gene match. The CDR3 runs to 17 residues. The V gene's germline CDR1 is MNHEY and CDR2 SVGEGT.

This clonotype appeared a few times. This chain uses TRBV2 with TRBJ1-5; D remains ambiguous. CDR3 length: 15 amino acids. CDR1 and CDR2 from the germline V gene are SNHLY and FYNNEI. V was shortened by 3 bases and J by 3 bases, with 12 bases between the two germline ends. CDR3 amino acids: CASSEREHNNQPQHF. DNA for the CDR3: TGTGCCAGCAGTGAGCGAGAACACAACAATCAGCCCCAGCATTTT. The whole variable domain, remainder taken from reference TRBV2 and TRBJ1-5, is EPEVTQTPSHQVTQMGQEVILRCVPISNHLYFYWYRQILGQKVEFLVSFYNNEISEKSEIFDDQFSVERPDGSNFTLKIRSTKLEDSAMYFCASSEREHNNQPQHFGDGTRLSIL.

The table lists this clonotype with a few counts. The chain uses TRBV5-6 and TRBJ1-2; possibly TRBD1 for D (6 bases). Per the germline V gene, CDR1 is SGHDT and CDR2 is YYEEEE. V lost 2 bases to trimming and J lost 2 bases, with 10 bases between them. This CDR3 spans 14 amino acids. Here the CDR3 reads CASSLGGQNYGYTF. The CDR3 DNA is TGTGCCAGCAGCTTAGGGGGTCAGAACTATGGCTACACCTTC.

In its sample, this clonotype was seen many times. The CDR3 region is CASSQYLVLDTQYF. Here the CDR3 DNA reads TGCGCCAGCAGCCAATACTTAGTGCTCGATACGCAGTATTTT. The J gene is TRBJ2-3, the V gene TRBV4-3; D not resolved. Germline loops: CDR1 LGHNA, CDR2 YSLEER. Trimming removed 2 bases at V and 6 bases at J, with 12 bases between. CDR3 length equals 14 residues.

V and J are TRBV4-1 and TRBJ2-4; maybe TRBD1 (5 bases). The CDR3 runs to 14 residues. CDR1 is MGHRA and CDR2 is YSYEKL in the germline V gene. Trimming took 1 base from V and 6 from J, leaving 10 bases between them. The CDR3 DNA is TGCGCCAGCAGCCAAGGACGAAGGGGAAACATTCAGTACTTC. Amino acid sequence: CASSQGRRGNIQYF.

V gene TRBV7-9 combines with J gene TRBJ2-5, with a weak D call TRBD1 (6 bases). The CDR3 totals 14 residues. V gave up 4 bases and J gave up 5 bases, with 14 bases separating them. Germline-derived CDR1 and CDR2 are SEHNR and FQNEAQ (reference sequence). CDR3 in amino acids: CASSSLAGDETQYF. CDR3 DNA sequence: TGTGCCAGCAGCTCCCTAGCAGGGGACGAGACCCAGTACTTC.

In its sample, this clonotype was seen a few times. CDR3 sequence: CASRLLADTQYF. The CDR3 DNA reads TGTGCCAGCAGACTACTAGCGGATACGCAGTATTTT. The rearrangement joins TRBV2 to TRBJ2-3; 7 bases are shared with TRBD2. The CDR3 contains 12 residues. Germline V CDR1 and CDR2: SNHLY, FYNNEI. V was pared by 6 bases and J by 6 bases, with 3 bases of the junction left unmatched.

This clonotype was found once. This chain uses TRBV7-8 with TRBJ2-7, with 7 positions matching TRBD1. The CDR3 covers 14 residues. Germline V gene sequence: CDR1 SGHVS, CDR2 FQNEAQ. Trimming cost V 5 bases and J 6 bases; bases outside gene matches: 10. The CDR3 DNA is TGTGCCAGCAGCGGCAGGACAGGTAGGATCGAGCAGTACGTC. Its protein product is CASSGRTGRIEQYV.

The chain has TRBV12-3 or TRBV12-4 and TRBJ2-1; no definite D call. V lost 4 bases and J 2 bases, leaving 15 bases between the germline ends. The CDR3 sequence is 16 residues long. CDR3 sequence (DNA): TGTGCCAGCAGTTCCCTGGGTGTAGCCACCTACAATGAGCAGTTCTTC. Its protein is CASSSLGVATYNEQFF.

V usage is TRBV20-1 and J usage is TRBJ1-1, with 9 nucleotides matching TRBD1. V lost 5 bases to trimming and J lost 3 bases; unmatched junction nucleotides: 10. The CDR3 runs 15 residues. The V gene's germline CDR1 is DFQATT and CDR2 SNEGSKA (reference sequence). The CDR3 protein is CSARRTGAPDTEAFF. DNA for the CDR3: TGCAGTGCTCGGAGGACAGGGGCGCCAGACACTGAAGCTTTCTTT.